This T cell receptor (beta chain) appears in the sequencing data of a study of neoadjuvant anti-PD-1 for oral cavity cancer. Across the study: Nivolumab at 3 mg/kg was mostly given biweekly, three to four doses, pre-surgery. Around day 43, patients without progression received a fourth nivolumab dose before surgery.

CDR3 size: 15 residues. Germline-derived CDR1 and CDR2 are SGHNT and YYREEE (reference sequence). Trimming took 4 bases from V and 4 from J; bases not matched to a gene: 7. As to time point: after neoadjuvant nivolumab, at surgical resection. No culture or expansion preceded analysis of these blood cells. PBMC libraries mostly used around 510 ng of input genomic DNA, with six replicates per sample. This table comes from immunoSEQ multiplex PCR, and its TCRdb copy is limited to in-frame clones, with some not included. The sample has about 14,000 clones; 73% are singletons. This receptor was taken from a person between 35 and 79 years old with oral cavity squamous cell carcinoma. The sequences come from PBMCs, collected after nivolumab (anti-PD-1) treatment. This chain connects TRBV5-4 to TRBJ2-7; 11 bases fit TRBD2. CDR3 residues: CASSQTGTSGYEQYF. The CDR3 region has the DNA TGTGCCAGCAGCCAGACCGGGACTAGCGGTTACGAGCAGTACTTC.